The 21 T cell receptor beta chains below were found in one sample sequenced in a study of siplizumab effects on memory and regulatory T cells. TCRdb keeps only in-frame clones here, not all; method: immunoSEQ multiplex PCR. The sample carries some 52,000 clones, about 97% recorded once. Sequenced sample: naive CD4+ T cells sorted from blood. These receptors all come from a human donor in good health.

The V and J genes are TRBV30 and TRBJ1-2; 9 positions agree with TRBD1. CDR1 is GTSNPN, CDR2 SVGIG, per germline (reference sequence). This CDR3 comprises 13 residues. The J segment lost 8 bases and the V segment lost 4 bases, leaving 8 bases of the junction unmatched. This CDR3 reads CAWNRGRLEGYTF. DNA for the CDR3: TGTGCCTGGAACAGGGGGCGATTGGAAGGCTACACCTTC.

Here the CDR3 DNA reads TGCAGCGCCGAGGCCTGGGAAAATGAGCAGTTCTTC. Its translation is CSAEAWENEQFF. V usage is TRBV29-1 and J usage is TRBJ2-1; D call uncertain. With 7 bases removed from V and 7 bases from J, the gap between germline ends came to 14 bases. The germline gives CDR1 SQVTM, CDR2 ANQGSEA. The CDR3 spans 12 residues.

The genes are TRBV18 and TRBJ1-6, with D unresolved. This CDR3 is 15 amino acids long. CDR1 KGHSH and CDR2 LQKENI come from the germline V gene. The ends were cut back, 3 bases at V and 5 bases at J, with 11 bases in the middle. The CDR3 sequence: CASSPKRADNSPLHF. The DNA of the CDR3 is TGTGCCAGCTCACCGAAGAGGGCGGATAATTCACCCCTCCACTTT.

This chain links TRBV7-3 with TRBJ2-3; TRBD2 matches 8 bases. There are 15 residues in the CDR3. Germline CDR1 SGHTA, CDR2 FQGTGA. J was trimmed by 6 bases and V by 5 bases; bases with no gene match: 10. The CDR3 DNA sequence: TGTGCCAGCAGCCACGGACTAGCATTCGGGGATACGCAGTATTTT. It codes for CASSHGLAFGDTQYF.

The rearrangement links TRBV18 to TRBJ1-1; TRBD1 might be the D (5 bases). The CDR3 length is 14 residues. With 1 base removed from V and 3 bases from J, the gap between germline ends came to 9 bases. In germline, CDR1 is KGHSH, CDR2 LQKENI. CDR3 region: CASSPQSGDTEAFF. The DNA of the CDR3 is TGTGCCAGCTCACCACAGTCGGGGGACACTGAAGCTTTCTTT.

This chain uses TRBV6-5 with TRBJ2-5; TRBD2 agrees at 10 bases. The length of the CDR3 is 15 residues. V gave up 5 bases and J gave up 2 bases; unmatched junction bases: 5. CDR1 and CDR2 (germline): MNHEY, SVGAGI. For the CDR3, the DNA is TGTGCCAGCAGTGGGGGACTAGCGCGACAAGAGACCCAGTACTTC. Amino acids: CASSGGLARQETQYF.

This clone was picked up a small number of times. The chain carries TRBV5-5 and TRBJ2-5; 7 bases agree with TRBD1. Germline CDR1 SGHKS, CDR2 YYEKEE (reference sequence). The CDR3 runs 15 residues. V dropped 4 bases and J dropped 5; count of bases not matched to a gene: 11. In DNA, the CDR3 is TGTGCCAGCAGCCCCGGGACAGCCCACCGGGAGACCCAGTACTTC. This sequence encodes CASSPGTAHRETQYF.

This chain connects TRBV25-1 to TRBJ2-5; maybe TRBD2 (6 bases). V lost 5 bases and J lost 2, with 15 bases in between. The CDR3 is 15 amino acids. Germline V CDR1 and CDR2: MGHDK, SYGVNS. The CDR3 bases are TGTGCCAGCAGTCCCCTGGGCGGGGTACAAGAGACCCAGTACTTC. It translates to CASSPLGGVQETQYF. The full variable domain, rest sourced from reference TRBV25-1 and TRBJ2-5, is EADIYQTPRYLVIGTGKKITLECSQTMGHDKMYWYQQDPGMELHLIHYSYGVNSTEKGDLSSESTVSRIRTEHFPLTLESARPSHTSQYLCASSPLGGVQETQYFGPGTRLLVL.

The gene calls are TRBV6-1 and TRBJ1-2, with D uncertain. V dropped 10 bases and J dropped 2 bases, with 14 bases sitting between them. Germline loops: CDR1 MNHNS, CDR2 SASEGT. The CDR3 consists of 13 residues. The CDR3 DNA sequence: TGTGCCACAACCCCCGACCAGAACTATGGCTACACCTTC. Protein product: CATTPDQNYGYTF.

The chain has TRBV4-2 and TRBJ2-5; 10 bases agree with TRBD2. This CDR3 has 14 amino acids. J lost 5 bases, V lost 5 bases, and 5 bases had no gene match. Germline V gene lookup returns CDR1 LGHNA and CDR2 YNFKEQ. This chain's CDR3 is CASSASGRWETQYF. CDR3 DNA sequence: TGTGCCAGCAGCGCTAGCGGGAGATGGGAGACCCAGTACTTC.

The V gene is TRBV7-8, the J gene TRBJ1-5; D unclear. Germline V gene lookup returns CDR1 SGHVS and CDR2 FQNEAQ. Deletions cut 1 base from V and 9 bases from J, with 10 bases between. This CDR3 is built from 13 residues. The CDR3 DNA reads as TGTGCCAGCAGCTTAGTACGTCCTCGGCCCCAGCATTTT. As protein: CASSLVRPRPQHF. Filled out from reference TRBV7-8 and TRBJ1-5, the complete variable domain reads GAGVSQSPRYKVAKRGQDVALRCDPISGHVSLFWYQQALGQGPEFLTYFQNEAQLDKSGLPSDRFFAERPEGSVSTLKIQRTQQEDSAVYLCASSLVRPRPQHFGDGTRLSIL.

The chain recombines TRBV19 with TRBJ2-5, with 8 nucleotides matching TRBD1. The V gene's germline CDR1 is LNHDA and CDR2 SQIVND (reference sequence). V lost 4 bases to trimming and J lost 0 bases; unmatched junction nucleotides: 1. The CDR3 totals 14 residues. The CDR3, as DNA: TGTGCCAGTAGTACAGGGGGCAACCAAGAGACCCAGTACTTC. This encodes CASSTGGNQETQYF.

This clone was observed a single time. The chain combines TRBV18 with TRBJ1-1; TRBD1 is a possible D gene (6 bases). The CDR3 loop spans 17 amino acids. V gave up 2 bases and J gave up 0 bases, with 16 bases separating them. From germline, CDR1 is KGHSH and CDR2 LQKENI. The DNA of the CDR3 is TGTGCCAGCTCACCAAAACAGGGAACAGCCATGAACACTGAAGCTTTCTTT. Protein sequence: CASSPKQGTAMNTEAFF.

The gene calls are TRBV11-1 and TRBJ2-7; D might be TRBD1 (6 bases). The CDR3 loop spans 16 amino acids. Between the trimmed V and J ends, which lost 5 bases and 2 bases, there was a span of 19 bases. The V gene's germline CDR1 is SGHAT and CDR2 FQDESV (reference sequence). The CDR3 spells CASSLDGQGTTYEQYF. CDR3 coding DNA: TGTGCCAGCAGCCTAGATGGGCAGGGGACAACCTACGAGCAGTACTTC.

The J gene is TRBJ2-7, the V gene TRBV5-1; D gene unclear. This CDR3 contains 14 residues. Germline assignment: CDR1 SGHRS and CDR2 YFSETQ. V lost 0 bases and J lost 1, with 8 bases in between. This chain's CDR3 is CASSLGFSSYEQYF. CDR3 bases: TGCGCCAGCAGCTTGGGGTTCTCGTCCTACGAGCAGTACTTC.

This chain links TRBV9 with TRBJ2-1; 7 bases match TRBD2. The CDR3 contains 15 residues. Germline values: CDR1 SGDLS, CDR2 YYNGEE. V was clipped by 2 bases and J by 3 bases; unmatched bases: 5. The CDR3 here is CASSVGLADYNEQFF. The DNA for the CDR3 is TGTGCCAGCAGCGTGGGCCTAGCGGACTACAATGAGCAGTTCTTC.

The gene calls are TRBV9 and TRBJ2-2; D might be TRBD2 (5 bases). Trimming cost V 0 bases and J 2 bases, with 8 bases left between them. This CDR3 spans 15 amino acids. CDR1 and CDR2 from the germline V gene are SGDLS and YYNGEE. Here the CDR3 reads CASSVAGKNTGELFF. CDR3 in DNA: TGTGCCAGCAGCGTAGCGGGGAAAAACACCGGGGAGCTGTTTTTT.

V usage is TRBV2 and J usage is TRBJ2-7, with 9 bases aligning to TRBD2. From germline, CDR1 is SNHLY and CDR2 FYNNEI. The CDR3 runs 13 residues. After removal of 6 bases from V and 2 bases from J, the junction contained 2 bases not matched to a gene. Here the CDR3 DNA reads TGTGCCAGCAGGCAGCGGGAGGCCTACGAGCAGTACTTC. It specifies CASRQREAYEQYF.

This sequence joins TRBV7-2 and TRBJ1-5; TRBD1 matches 8 bases. Trimming took 4 bases from V and 2 from J; bases not matched to a gene: 10. Germline V gene lookup returns CDR1 SGHTA and CDR2 FQGNSA. The CDR3 spans 17 residues. DNA of the CDR3: TGTGCCAGCAGCTCGATACAGGGGGGGTTCGGCAATCAGCCCCAGCATTTT. This sequence encodes CASSSIQGGFGNQPQHF.

This CDR3 reads CASRSGGSRNTIYF. Here the CDR3 DNA reads TGTGCCAGCAGATCGGGGGGATCGAGAAACACCATATATTTT. J is TRBJ1-3 and V is TRBV28, with D tentatively TRBD1 (5 bases). Germline CDR1 and CDR2: MDHEN and SYDVKM. V was pared by 6 bases and J by 5 bases, with 14 bases between. The CDR3 has 14 residues.

This chain uses TRBV9 with TRBJ2-7, with 11 nucleotides matching TRBD1. V was clipped by 2 bases and J by 5 bases; unmatched bases: 6. The CDR3 runs 15 residues. Germline assignment: CDR1 SGDLS and CDR2 YYNGEE. The CDR3 protein is CASSVSGTGGDEQYF. CDR3 DNA sequence: TGTGCCAGCAGCGTCTCCGGGACAGGGGGTGACGAGCAGTACTTC.